Below, 8 T cell receptor beta chains from the same sample are listed, as sequenced in a study of blood T cell repertoires in COVID-19. TCRdb's table, derived via immunoSEQ multiplex PCR, lists solely in-frame clones and lacks some. In the table there are more than 250,000 clones, about four fifths of which are singletons. Sequencing was carried out using PBMCs or T cells enriched from blood (not recorded which). All receptors come from a middle-aged man who had been exposed to COVID-19.

The rearrangement uses TRBV28 and TRBJ1-5; D is undetermined. The V gene lost 5 bases and the J gene lost 0 bases, with 8 bases spanning the gap. The CDR3 totals 14 residues. Per the germline V gene, CDR1 is MDHEN and CDR2 is SYDVKM. The CDR3 DNA reads TGTGCCAGCAGTCCCCCGGGTAGCAATCAGCCCCAGCATTTT. This translates into CASSPPGSNQPQHF.

The chain is built from TRBV19 and TRBJ2-3, with 7 nucleotides matching TRBD2. CDR1 LNHDA and CDR2 SQIVND come from the germline V gene (reference sequence). V lost 3 bases to trimming and J lost 0 bases; unmatched junction nucleotides: 6. The CDR3 is 16 amino acids. This CDR3 is CASSMRTRRSTDTQYF. The CDR3 bases are TGTGCCAGTAGTATGCGGACTAGGAGAAGCACAGATACGCAGTATTTT. The entire variable domain, with the rest obtained from reference TRBV19 and TRBJ2-3, is as follows: DGGITQSPKYLFRKEGQNVTLSCEQNLNHDAMYWYRQDPGQGLRLIYYSQIVNDFQKGDIAEGYSVSREKKESFPLTVTSAQKNPTAFYLCASSMRTRRSTDTQYFGPGTRLTVL.

Many counts were recorded for this clone. The junction does not match germline at one end; this may be a read error. The chain joins TRBV7-7 to TRBJ1-3; D gene uncertain. Germline CDR1 and CDR2: SSHAT and FNYEAQ (reference sequence). The CDR3 covers 15 residues. The CDR3, as DNA: TGTGCTAGCAGTAACGACAACGGCTTTGGAAACACCATATATTTT. This sequence encodes CASSNDNGFGNTIYF.

The CDR3 nucleotides read TGTGCCAGACGGACAGGGTGGGACTACGAGCAGTACTTC. The encoded protein is CARRTGWDYEQYF. The chain combines TRBV6-5 with TRBJ2-7; 8 nucleotides agree with TRBD1. V trimming: 9 bases; J trimming: 3 bases; junction bases outside the gene matches: 7. This CDR3 is built from 13 residues. The V gene's germline CDR1 is MNHEY and CDR2 SVGAGI.

The gene calls are TRBV24-1 and TRBJ1-2; D not resolved. The CDR3 totals 14 residues. Germline CDR1 is KGHDR and CDR2 is SFDVKD. Trimming shortened V by 3 bases and J by 4 bases, and 11 bases separated the two germline ends. The CDR3 coding sequence is TGTGCCACCAGTGATCCAGTCTTATCCTATGGCTACACCTTC. Residues: CATSDPVLSYGYTF.

The gene calls are TRBV24-1 and TRBJ2-1, with 9 bases lining up with TRBD2. The CDR3 spans 16 residues. Germline V CDR1 and CDR2: KGHDR, SFDVKD. The J segment lost 9 bases and the V segment lost 9 bases, leaving 17 bases of the junction unmatched. The CDR3 sequence: CATGGIGASGIGEQFF. In DNA, the CDR3 is TGTGCCACCGGCGGAATTGGGGCTAGCGGGATCGGTGAGCAGTTCTTC.

This clone occurred a few times. The chain combines TRBV18 with TRBJ2-2; D possibly corresponds to TRBD2 (5 bases). Trimming took off 3 bases at V and 7 bases at J, with 6 bases between the two ends. CDR3 size: 12 residues. CDR1 and CDR2 from the germline V gene are KGHSH and LQKENI. CDR3 protein: CASSPAGGELFF. The CDR3 DNA is TGTGCCAGCTCACCCGCGGGCGGGGAGCTGTTTTTT.

The rearrangement joins TRBV19 to TRBJ2-7; TRBD1 aligns across 9 bases. Germline CDR1 LNHDA, CDR2 SQIVND (reference sequence). Trimming cost V 7 bases and J 1 base; bases outside gene matches: 5. The CDR3 consists of 14 residues. The CDR3 protein is CASTWGQGSYEQYF. CDR3 coding DNA: TGTGCCAGTACGTGGGGACAGGGATCCTACGAGCAGTACTTC.